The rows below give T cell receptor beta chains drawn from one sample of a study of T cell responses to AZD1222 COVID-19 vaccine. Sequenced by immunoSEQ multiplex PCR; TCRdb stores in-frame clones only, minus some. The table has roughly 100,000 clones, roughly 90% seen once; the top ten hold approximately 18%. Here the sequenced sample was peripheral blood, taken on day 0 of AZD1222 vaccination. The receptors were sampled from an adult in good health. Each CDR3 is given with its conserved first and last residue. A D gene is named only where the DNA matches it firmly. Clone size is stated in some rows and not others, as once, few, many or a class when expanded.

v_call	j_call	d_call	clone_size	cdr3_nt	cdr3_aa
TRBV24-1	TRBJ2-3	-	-	TGTGCCACCAGTGACGCCCCGGGCATGGAAGATACGCAGTATTTT	CATSDAPGMEDTQYF
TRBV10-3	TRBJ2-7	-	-	TGTGCCATCAGTGAGTCGTTCCCCTCGGGGGAGCAGTACTTC	CAISESFPSGEQYF
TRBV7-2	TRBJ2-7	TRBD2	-	TGTGCCAGCAGCTCCCTCGGACTAGTGTCCTACGAGCAGTACTTC	CASSSLGLVSYEQYF
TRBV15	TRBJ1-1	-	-	TGTGCCACCAGCAGAGATCCCAGGGTTGCTGAAGCTTTCTTT	CATSRDPRVAEAFF
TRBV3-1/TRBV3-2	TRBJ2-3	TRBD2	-	TGTGCCAGCAGCCAAACTAGCGGGGACACAGATACGCAGTATTTT	CASSQTSGDTDTQYF
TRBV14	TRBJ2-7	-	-	TGTGCCAGCAGCCAAGATTGGCCTGGCCCCTACGAGCAGTACTTC	CASSQDWPGPYEQYF
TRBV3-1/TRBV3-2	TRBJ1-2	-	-	TGTGCCAGCAGTACCGCCAAGCTTTTCTATGGCTACACCTTC	CASSTAKLFYGYTF
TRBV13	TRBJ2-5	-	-	TGTGCCAGCAGCTTACAGCCTACGATTGGAGAGACCCAGTACTTC	CASSLQPTIGETQYF
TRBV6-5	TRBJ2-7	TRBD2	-	TGTGCCAGCAGTTACCAGGGGACTAGCTTGGGGGAGCAGTACTTC	CASSYQGTSLGEQYF
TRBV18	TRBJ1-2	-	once	TGTGCCAGCTCAGAGACGGAAAACTATGGCTACACCTTC	CASSETENYGYTF
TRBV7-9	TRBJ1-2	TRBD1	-	TGTGCCAGCAGCTTCCCCCGGGACAGGGAACGGGATGGCTACACCTTC	CASSFPRDRERDGYTF
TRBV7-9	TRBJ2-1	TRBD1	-	TGTGCCAGCAGCTCTACCGGGACAGGACTTTACAATGAGCAGTTCTTC	CASSSTGTGLYNEQFF
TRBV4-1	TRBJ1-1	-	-	TGCGCCAGCAGCCAAGGCCGGGATCGTGTCGCTGAAGCTTTCTTT	CASSQGRDRVAEAFF
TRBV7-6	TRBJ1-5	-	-	TGTGCCAGCAGCTTAGAACAGGGACACAATCAGCCCCAGCATTTT	CASSLEQGHNQPQHF
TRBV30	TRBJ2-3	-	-	TGTGCCTGGTCGTCAGTGGCCAGCACAGATACGCAGTATTTT	CAWSSVASTDTQYF
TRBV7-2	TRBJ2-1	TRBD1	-	TGTGCCAGCAGCCTCGGGACAGGGGTCTACAATGAGCAGTTCTTC	CASSLGTGVYNEQFF
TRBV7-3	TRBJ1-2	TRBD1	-	TGTGCCAGCAGCCGCGTCTCTACAGGGGAATACACCTTC	CASSRVSTGEYTF
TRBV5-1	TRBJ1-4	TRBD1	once	TGCGCCAGCAGCTTGGCCTGGACAGGGGGCGCAAATGAAAAACTGTTTTTT	CASSLAWTGGANEKLFF
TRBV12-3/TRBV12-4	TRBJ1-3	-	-	TGTGCCAGCAGTTTAGCCTCTGGAAACACCATATATTTT	CASSLASGNTIYF
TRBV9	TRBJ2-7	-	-	TGTGCCAGCAGCGGGGGCCGTGCTAGCTCCTACGAGCAGTACTTC	CASSGGRASSYEQYF
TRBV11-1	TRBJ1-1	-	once	TGTGCCAGCAGGGAGGCAGGAAACACTGAAGCTTTCTTT	CASREAGNTEAFF
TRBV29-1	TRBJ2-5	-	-	TGCAGCGTTCCGAAGGGGGATAAGACCCAGTACTTC	CSVPKGDKTQYF
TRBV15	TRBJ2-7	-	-	TGTGCCACCAGCAGAGAAGGGTACGAGCAGTACTTC	CATSREGYEQYF
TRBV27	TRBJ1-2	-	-	TGTGCCAGCAGCTTAGTAGGGGGATCGGGCTATGGCTACACCTTC	CASSLVGGSGYGYTF
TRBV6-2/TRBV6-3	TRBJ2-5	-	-	TGTGCCAGCAGTTACGCCCCCGGGGACCAAGAGACCCAGTACTTC	CASSYAPGDQETQYF
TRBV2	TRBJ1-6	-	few	TGTGCCAGCAGGTCAGAGGGCGCGGCACCCCTCCACTTT	CASRSEGAAPLHF
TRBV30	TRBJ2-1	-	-	TGTGCCTGGAGTGTTGAGGATGAGCAGTTCTTC	CAWSVEDEQFF
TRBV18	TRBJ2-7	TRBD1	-	TGTGCCAGCTCAGACAGGGACGAGCAGTACTTC	CASSDRDEQYF
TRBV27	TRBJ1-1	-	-	TGTGCCAGCAGTTTTTGGGGGAGAGAAGCTTTCTTT	CASSFWGREAFF
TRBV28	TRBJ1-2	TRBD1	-	TGTGCCAGCAGTCCTCCGACAGGGTATGGCTACACCTTC	CASSPPTGYGYTF
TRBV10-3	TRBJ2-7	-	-	TGTGCCAGGCAGAGTAGAAGCTACGAGCAGTACTTC	CARQSRSYEQYF
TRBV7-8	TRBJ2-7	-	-	TGTGCCAGCAGGGAAGCCCCGGGACATGGTGTCCTCTACGAGCAGTACTTC	CASREAPGHGVLYEQYF